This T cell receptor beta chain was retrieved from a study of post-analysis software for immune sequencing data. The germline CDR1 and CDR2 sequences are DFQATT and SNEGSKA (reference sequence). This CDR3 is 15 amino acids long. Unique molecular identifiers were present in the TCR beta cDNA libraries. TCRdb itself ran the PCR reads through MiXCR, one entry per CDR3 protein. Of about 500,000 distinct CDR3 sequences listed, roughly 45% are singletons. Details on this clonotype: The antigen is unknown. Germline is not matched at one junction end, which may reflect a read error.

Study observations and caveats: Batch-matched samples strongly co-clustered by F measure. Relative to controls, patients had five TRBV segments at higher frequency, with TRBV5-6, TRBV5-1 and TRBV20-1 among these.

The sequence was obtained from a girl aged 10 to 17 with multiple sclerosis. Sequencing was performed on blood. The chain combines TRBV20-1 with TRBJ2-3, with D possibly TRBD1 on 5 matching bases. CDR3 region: CSAAPLGVNTNTQYF. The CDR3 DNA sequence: TGCAGTGCAGCGCCGCTAGGGGTAAACACAAATACGCAGTATTTT.